This note documents a single TCR beta chain sequence. It lacks a known antigen. A much larger clonotype is one base distant, so this may be a read error. Other DNA sequences in this sample translate to the same CDR3. This sample stems from a study of beta chain features in type 1 diabetes (dated by TCRdb to the late 2010s). Looking at the study overall: Mean age, gender distribution, total cell number and subset yield were not different between patients and healthy donors. A total of roughly 110 million sorted cells were examined across all samples, and the number of cells per subset was strongly correlated with RNA yield. In the study, TCRB repertoires of sorted circulating CD4+ T cell subsets from recently diagnosed type 1 diabetes patients were compared with those of matched healthy donors. Regulatory and stem cell-like memory subsets were obtained from only 8 patients and roughly 8 healthy donors, while naive and central memory subsets were obtained from all 30 or so donors. The paper as a whole reports these results and caveats: Type 1 diabetes patients showed a moderate but significant shortening of TCRB CDR3 length in all four CD4+ subsets. HLA sub-analyses involved small numbers of individuals, so any influence of HLA type on TCRB rearrangement remained unresolved. Because cDNA rather than genomic DNA was sequenced, highly expressing activated cells could have been over-represented, although no difference in activation and CD3 levels was found between groups. PCR may preferentially amplify shorter templates, but because patient and control samples were amplified and corrected together, any resulting skew would affect both groups equally. At VDJ recombination sites, patients with type 1 diabetes made fewer insertions and deleted more nucleotides, a pattern implying thymic rearrangement abnormalities. Naive, central memory and regulatory TCRB repertoires appeared to be more alike among patients than among healthy donors.

Each donor gave one peripheral blood draw, roughly 120 mL on average, collected into heparinised tubes. A BD FACSAria II and a panel including CD45RO, CCR7, CD25, CD127, CD95 and CD27 were used to sort naive, central memory, regulatory and stem cell-like memory CD4+ T cells. Every sorted population had a purity above 95%. Right away, PBMCs were isolated by Lymphoprep density gradient centrifugation and were stained directly, with no culture step. So that batch effects would be minimized, each experiment stained and sorted samples in pairs, pairing one healthy donor with one patient. Inclusive of the bounding cysteine and phenylalanine, the CDR3 is 15 residues long. Of all the DNA, just the CDR3 is kept, 45 bases in frame from base 1. A distance of 13 bases separates the germline ends of V and J, which lose 3 bases and 4 bases respectively. Per the germline V gene (reference sequence), LNHNV is the CDR1 and YYDKDF is the CDR2.

The entire amount of isolated RNA was reverse transcribed using the High Capacity cDNA Reverse Transcription Kit, so the sequenced TCRB transcripts were expressed ones. Deep immunoSEQ sequencing was applied to naive, central memory and regulatory T cell samples, giving an average of around 4 million total reads per sample. After sorted cells were lysed in RLT buffer, RNA was extracted with DNase-treated RNeasy Micro or Mini kits, with the choice depending on cell number. Each cell subset was processed separately to prevent cross-contamination, with patient and healthy donor samples processed together. Using the immunoSEQ multiplex PCR, TCRB sequences were amplified from cDNA into 87-bp fragments spanning the CDR3 region. Sequencing of the amplicons was performed on the Illumina HiSeq platform. In the source study's methods: PCR bias was corrected computationally using synthetic template baselines, and reads within Hamming distance 2 were collapsed, with unmergeable singletons discarded. Reads were aligned against IMGT to assign V, D and J genes, CDR3 length and insertions or deletions at six rearrangement sites. Within each subset, clonotype counts were normalized to the number of sorted cells before true diversity and Gini coefficients were calculated with the tcR R package. Repertoire sharing was quantified using the overlap coefficient calculated on TCRB nucleotide sequences. Out-of-frame TCRB sequences from naive cells were analyzed to stand in for the pre-selection repertoire. Not all clones reach the TCRdb copy of this immuneACCESS table, which keeps in-frame sequences only. Checked studies attribute under half of the gap to unresolved V genes and leave the rest unexplained. The V and J calls and clone size were taken over from that table, and D and trimming were inferred from the DNA. This sample comprises 500,000 to 700,000 clones, about 16% of them detected only once. The ten largest clones take up more than 0.08% of the sample.

The source material was naive CD4+ T cells from blood. The cell subset or site tag for this specimen amounts to: true naive CD4+ T cells. The receptor was isolated from a man in his late teens or twenties in good health. The V and J genes are TRBV15 and TRBJ2-4, and perhaps TRBD2 as D gene, on 5 matching bases. The CDR3 reads CATSRFSLAKNIQYF. The nucleotide sequence reads as follows: TGTGCCACCAGCAGGTTCAGTCTAGCAAAAAACATTCAGTACTTC.